A selection of T cell receptor beta chains follows, all from one sample in a study. In TCRdb, the RT-PCR reads were re-called with MiXCR into one record per CDR3 protein. The sample lists more than 550,000 distinct CDR3 sequences, approximately 15% occurring once. The sequencing input was memory CD4+ T cells from blood. Receptors originate from a female donor in good health, serving as a healthy control. The CDR3 runs from the conserved cysteine through the conserved F or W. Each record gives: clone size, D gene, V gene, J gene, CDR3 DNA, CDR3 protein. The D gene is left open where the match is weak. Expanded clones get a size class; other rows say once, few or many, or leave the size out.

>many|TRBD1|TRBV12-3/TRBV12-4|TRBJ1-2
TGTGCCAGCAGCAATACAGGGGGTCTTGGCTACACCTTC
CASSNTGGLGYTF
>.|.|TRBV3-1|TRBJ2-1
TGTGCCAGCAGTGACGGGGCGGGCAGGGCTTATGAGCAGTTCTTC
CASSDGAGRAYEQFF
>.|.|TRBV7-3|TRBJ1-2
TGTGCCAGCAGCCCCTCTTGGGAACCTAACTATGGCTACACCTTC
CASSPSWEPNYGYTF
>few|.|TRBV5-1|TRBJ2-3
TGCGCCAGCAGCTTGGGGATAGCCCCCAGCACAGATACGCAGTATTTT
CASSLGIAPSTDTQYF
>many|.|TRBV5-1|TRBJ2-1
TGCGCCAGCAGCTTGGCGATAGTCTACAATGAGCAGTTCTTC
CASSLAIVYNEQFF
>.|.|TRBV2|TRBJ1-1
TGTGCCAGCAGGGGAGGACAGTTTTCTACTGAAGCTTTCTTT
CASRGGQFSTEAFF
>.|TRBD1|TRBV6-1|TRBJ1-5
TGTGCCAGCTCAGGACAGGGGAACTATCAGCCCCAGCATTTT
CASSGQGNYQPQHF
>many|TRBD2|TRBV5-1|TRBJ2-3
TGCGCCAGCAGCTTTCGGGCGGGAGCAGAAGATACGCAGTATTTT
CASSFRAGAEDTQYF
>many|.|TRBV3-1|TRBJ2-7
TGTGCCAGCAGCCCCTCCGCCTCCTACGAGCAGTACTTC
CASSPSASYEQYF
>.|.|TRBV7-8|TRBJ2-4
TGTGCCAGCAGCATCAGGTCGTTGACACTAGCCAAAAACATTCAGTACTTC
CASSIRSLTLAKNIQYF
>.|.|TRBV24-1|TRBJ1-5
TGTGCCACCAGTGATCGAAGAGGTCAGCCCCAGCATTTT
CATSDRRGQPQHF
>.|TRBD1|TRBV9|TRBJ1-2
TGTGCCAGCAGCGTAGATCCCGGACAGGGCAGCTACACCTTC
CASSVDPGQGSYTF
>many|TRBD1|TRBV6-5|TRBJ2-2
TGTGCCAGCAGAGACAGGGGGCTGGGCGGGGAGCTGTTTTTT
CASRDRGLGGELFF
>few|.|TRBV20-1|TRBJ2-7
TGCAGTGCGCGGGGTGGGATCACATCCTCCTACGAGCAGTACTTC
CSARGGITSSYEQYF
>.|.|TRBV20-1|TRBJ2-3
TGCAGTGCTAGAGATGACGGCACAGGGAAAGATACGCAGTATTTT
CSARDDGTGKDTQYF
>few|.|TRBV7-9|TRBJ1-6
TGTGCCAGCAGCTTATGGGGGGAGGGCTCACCCCTCCACTTT
CASSLWGEGSPLHF
>many|TRBD2|TRBV7-6|TRBJ2-1
TGTGCCAGCAGCTTAACGGGAGGACCATCCTACAATGAGCAGTTCTTC
CASSLTGGPSYNEQFF
>.|TRBD1|TRBV4-1|TRBJ2-5
TGCGCCAGCAGCCAAGACCGAAAAGGGACAGTTACGCAAGAGACCCAGTACTTC
CASSQDRKGTVTQETQYF
>.|.|TRBV5-1|TRBJ2-5
TGCGCCAGCAGCTTGAGCGGAGCACTCCAAGAGACCCAGTACTTC
CASSLSGALQETQYF
>.|.|TRBV10-3|TRBJ2-5
TGTGCCATCAGTGGTTCGGGGAATGGAGGAGAGACCCAGTACTTC
CAISGSGNGGETQYF
>.|TRBD1|TRBV28|TRBJ1-6
TGTGCCAGCAGTGGGACAGGAAATAATTCACCCCTCCACTTT
CASSGTGNNSPLHF
>many|.|TRBV5-1|TRBJ2-7
TGCGCCAGCAGCCACGGCGAATACGAGCAGTACTTC
CASSHGEYEQYF
>many|TRBD1|TRBV15|TRBJ2-4
TGTGCCACCAGCATACCTGACAGGGGGAGAGCCAAAAACATTCAGTACTTC
CATSIPDRGRAKNIQYF
>few|TRBD2|TRBV20-1|TRBJ2-3
TGCAGTGCTAGGGGTCCACCAGCGGGGCCCGGAGATACGCAGTATTTT
CSARGPPAGPGDTQYF
>few|TRBD1|TRBV18|TRBJ2-2
TGTGCCAGCTCTGCCGGGGACAGGGAAGCCGGGGAGCTGTTTTTT
CASSAGDREAGELFF
>many|.|TRBV7-2|TRBJ2-5
TGTGCCAGCAGCTTAGGGGCGGGGTCAAAGACCCAGTACTTC
CASSLGAGSKTQYF
>many|.|TRBV20-1|TRBJ1-1
TGCAGTGCTAAGTTCCCCCCGAACACTGAAGCTTTCTTT
CSAKFPPNTEAFF
>.|.|TRBV4-3|TRBJ1-6
TGCGCCAGCAGCCAAGATTACGGGAAGTATAATTCACCCCTCCACTTT
CASSQDYGKYNSPLHF
>.|TRBD2|TRBV5-8|TRBJ2-5
TGTGCCAGCAGCTTGGCCGGACTAGCGAGCTTCCAAGAGACCCAGTACTTC
CASSLAGLASFQETQYF
>few|.|TRBV15|TRBJ1-3
TGTGCCACCAGCAGTACCGACTCTGGAAACACCATATATTTT
CATSSTDSGNTIYF
>few|.|TRBV20-1|TRBJ1-6
TGCAGTGCTAGAGGGTCCCAGGGAACTTATAATTCACCCCTCCACTTT
CSARGSQGTYNSPLHF
>few|.|TRBV5-8|TRBJ2-1
TGTGCCAGCAGCCCGAGACAAACCTACTACAATGAGCAGTTCTTC
CASSPRQTYYNEQFF
>few|.|TRBV24-1|TRBJ2-3
TGTGCCACCAGTGATACACCTCAGGGAGATACGCAGTATTTT
CATSDTPQGDTQYF
>many|TRBD2|TRBV5-6|TRBJ2-2
TGTGCCAGCAGCTTGGGACTAGCCTCCGCCGGGGAGCTGTTTTTT
CASSLGLASAGELFF
>few|TRBD1|TRBV5-1|TRBJ2-7
TGCGCCAGCAGCCTAGGGACAGGGGAGTACGAGCAGTACTTC
CASSLGTGEYEQYF
>many|TRBD2|TRBV4-2|TRBJ2-3
TGTGCCAGCAGTCTTACCAATAGCGGGAGGTCACATACGCAGTATTTT
CASSLTNSGRSHTQYF
>.|TRBD1|TRBV15|TRBJ1-5
TGTGCCACCAGCAGAGGGCAGGGGGCGCGAAATCAGCCCCAGCATTTT
CATSRGQGARNQPQHF
>.|.|TRBV20-1|TRBJ2-1
TGCAGTGCTTATGGACCAGGAGGCTACAATGAGCAGTTCTTC
CSAYGPGGYNEQFF
>few|.|TRBV5-1|TRBJ2-3
TGCGCCAGCAGCTTGCCCTTGACAGAGGACACAGATACGCAGTATTTT
CASSLPLTEDTDTQYF
>few|.|TRBV15|TRBJ2-1
TGTGCCACCAGCAGAGATAGTGCCTTCCTTCAGTTCTTC
CATSRDSAFLQFF
>many|.|TRBV7-9|TRBJ2-3
TGTGCCAGCACCCTGACATCCGATACGCAGTATTTT
CASTLTSDTQYF
>few|.|TRBV9|TRBJ2-7
TGTGCCAGCAGCGTAGGGGGGTTTTTTGGGGGTTTCTACGAGCAGTACTTC
CASSVGGFFGGFYEQYF
>few|.|TRBV18|TRBJ1-5
TGTGCCAGCTCACGAGGTCGTGGGGAAGGGGGCAATCAGCCCCAGCATTTT
CASSRGRGEGGNQPQHF
>once|TRBD1|TRBV27|TRBJ1-1
TGTGCCAGCTCATATAAAGGGACAGGGTGGATCACTGAAGCTTTCTTT
CASSYKGTGWITEAFF
>.|.|TRBV20-1|TRBJ2-5
TGCAGTGCTAAGACTAGTTATGAGACCCAGTACTTC
CSAKTSYETQYF
>.|.|TRBV3-1|TRBJ1-5
TGTGCCAGCAGCGTAACTGGGAACAATCAGCCCCAGCATTTT
CASSVTGNNQPQHF
>many|.|TRBV12-3/TRBV12-4|TRBJ2-7
TGTGCCAGCGGGAGAGGCCACGAGCAGTACTTC
CASGRGHEQYF
>.|TRBD2|TRBV12-5|TRBJ2-2
TGTGCTAGTGGTTTAGCGGGAGACGGCACCGGGGAGCTGTTTTTT
CASGLAGDGTGELFF
>.|.|TRBV7-2|TRBJ1-4
TGTGCCAGCAGCAGAGGACAGTTTCCTAATGAAAAACTGTTTTTT
CASSRGQFPNEKLFF
>.|TRBD1|TRBV13|TRBJ2-7
TGTGCCAGCAGCTCACCCCGGGACAGGGGGTACGAGCAGTACTTC
CASSSPRDRGYEQYF
>.|.|TRBV20-1|TRBJ1-2
TGCAGTGCTGCGGGGGGGACTTATGGCTACACCTTC
CSAAGGTYGYTF
>few|TRBD1|TRBV7-6|TRBJ2-7
TGTGCCAGCAGCTTCGGGACGGGACAGGGGTCCGCTGAGCAGTACTTC
CASSFGTGQGSAEQYF
>.|TRBD1|TRBV28|TRBJ2-7
TGTGCCAGCAGTTTAATACAGGGGGTAACCTACGAGCAGTACTTC
CASSLIQGVTYEQYF
>many|.|TRBV3-1|TRBJ1-5
TGCGCCAGCAGCCAAGAACGGGGTCAGCCCCAGCATTTT
CASSQERGQPQHF
>.|.|TRBV18|TRBJ2-2
TGTGCCAGCTCACCAGAGTACAGGATAAACACCGGGGAGCTGTTTTTT
CASSPEYRINTGELFF
>few|TRBD1|TRBV5-1|TRBJ2-7
TGCGCCAGCAGCTTACAGGGGCCGCCATTTGTGGAGCAGTACTTC
CASSLQGPPFVEQYF
>few|.|TRBV4-3|TRBJ2-7
TGCGCCAGCAGCCAAGAGGCGGGGATCCCCCACGAGCAGTACTTC
CASSQEAGIPHEQYF
>many|.|TRBV10-3|TRBJ2-3
TGTGCCATCACCCGAGGGCCGGTCGGAGATACGCAGTATTTT
CAITRGPVGDTQYF
>many|TRBD1|TRBV10-3|TRBJ2-5
TGTGCCATTGGGACAGGTGGGACCCAGTACTTC
CAIGTGGTQYF